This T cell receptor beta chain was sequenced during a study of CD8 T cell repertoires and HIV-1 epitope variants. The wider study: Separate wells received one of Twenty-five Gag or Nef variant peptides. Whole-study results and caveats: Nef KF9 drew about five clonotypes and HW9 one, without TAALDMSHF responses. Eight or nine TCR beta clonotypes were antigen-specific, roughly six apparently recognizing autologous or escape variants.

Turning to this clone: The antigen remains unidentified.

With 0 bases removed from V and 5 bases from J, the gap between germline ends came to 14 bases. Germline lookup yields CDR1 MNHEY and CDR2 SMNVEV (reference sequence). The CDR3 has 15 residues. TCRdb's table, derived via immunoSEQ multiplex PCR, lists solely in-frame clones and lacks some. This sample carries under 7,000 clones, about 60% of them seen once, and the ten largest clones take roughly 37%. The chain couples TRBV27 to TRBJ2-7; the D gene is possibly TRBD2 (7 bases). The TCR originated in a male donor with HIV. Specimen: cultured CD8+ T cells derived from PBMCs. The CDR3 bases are TGTGCCAGCAGTTTATCCCCCTGGGGGGGCGACGAGCAGTACTTC. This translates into CASSLSPWGGDEQYF.